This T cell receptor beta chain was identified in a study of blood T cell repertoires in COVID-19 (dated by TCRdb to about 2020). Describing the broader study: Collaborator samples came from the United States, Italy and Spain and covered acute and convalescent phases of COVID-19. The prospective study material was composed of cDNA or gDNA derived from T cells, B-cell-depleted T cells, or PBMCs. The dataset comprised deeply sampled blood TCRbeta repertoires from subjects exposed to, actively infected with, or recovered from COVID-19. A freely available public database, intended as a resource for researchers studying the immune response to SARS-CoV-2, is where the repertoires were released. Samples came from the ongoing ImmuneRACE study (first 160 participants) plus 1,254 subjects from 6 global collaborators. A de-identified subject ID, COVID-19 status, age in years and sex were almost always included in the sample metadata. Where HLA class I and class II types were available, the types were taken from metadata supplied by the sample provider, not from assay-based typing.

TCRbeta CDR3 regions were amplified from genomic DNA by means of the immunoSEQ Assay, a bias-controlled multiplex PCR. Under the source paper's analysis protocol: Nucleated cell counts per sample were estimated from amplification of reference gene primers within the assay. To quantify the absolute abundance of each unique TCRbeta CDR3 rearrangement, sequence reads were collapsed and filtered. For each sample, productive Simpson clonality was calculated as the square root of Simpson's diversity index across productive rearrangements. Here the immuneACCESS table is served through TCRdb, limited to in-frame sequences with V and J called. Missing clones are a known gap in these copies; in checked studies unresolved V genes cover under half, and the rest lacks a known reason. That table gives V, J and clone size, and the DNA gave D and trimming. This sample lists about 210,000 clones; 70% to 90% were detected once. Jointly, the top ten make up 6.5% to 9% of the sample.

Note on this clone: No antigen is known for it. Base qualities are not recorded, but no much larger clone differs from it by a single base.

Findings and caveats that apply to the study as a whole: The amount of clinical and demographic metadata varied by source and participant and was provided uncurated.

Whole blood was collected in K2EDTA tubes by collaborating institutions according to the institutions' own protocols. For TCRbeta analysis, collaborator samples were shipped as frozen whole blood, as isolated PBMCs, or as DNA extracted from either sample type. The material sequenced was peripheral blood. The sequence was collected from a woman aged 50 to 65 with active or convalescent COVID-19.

The CDR3 region: CASSSHRAGNTIYF. The sequence in DNA is TGTGCCAGCAGTAGTCACAGGGCTGGAAACACCATATATTTT. The chain is assembled from TRBV7-2 and TRBJ1-3, with a weak D call of TRBD1 (6 bases match). From its cysteine to its phenylalanine, the CDR3 spans 14 amino acids. Only CDR3 DNA is held: 42 bases, read in frame from base 1. For CDR1 and CDR2, the germline V gene lists SGHTA and FQGNSA. The V end loses 6 bases and the J end loses 2 bases, and a stretch of 11 bases separates them.